Listed below are T cell receptor beta chains from one sample, sequenced in a study of T-cell reconstitution after alpha-beta-depleted transplantation in children. From the PCR reads, TCRdb called clonotypes with MiXCR, one entry per CDR3 protein. The table lists roughly 190,000 distinct CDR3 sequences, roughly 15% of them singletons. The sample in question was PBMCs from the stem cell graft donor, obtained from the stem cell graft. The receptors derive from a human donor who donated a stem cell graft to a child with acute lymphoblastic leukemia. The CDR3 runs from the conserved cysteine through the conserved F or W. The D gene is left open where the match is weak. Size values are once, few and many counts, or a class for expanded clones, and some rows have none.

D: TRBD1; V: TRBV5-5; size: many; J: TRBJ1-5; length: 15; CDR3: CASSAGQGGSQPQHF; DNA: TGTGCCAGCAGCGCCGGACAGGGAGGAAGTCAGCCCCAGCATTTT
D: TRBD2; V: TRBV20-1; size: many; J: TRBJ2-3; length: 15; CDR3: CSARGTSGGTDTQYF; DNA: TGCAGTGCTCGGGGGACTAGCGGGGGCACAGATACGCAGTATTTT
D: .; V: TRBV6-1; size: many; J: TRBJ1-1; length: 13; CDR3: CASSISRETEAFF; DNA: TGTGCCAGCAGTATTAGCCGAGAGACTGAAGCTTTCTTT
D: TRBD1; V: TRBV29-1; size: many; J: TRBJ1-2; length: 14; CDR3: CSVGGQEVSYGYTF; DNA: TGCAGCGTTGGGGGACAGGAAGTGTCCTATGGCTACACCTTC
D: TRBD2; V: TRBV5-4; size: .; J: TRBJ2-6; length: 18; CDR3: CATLLGGLAGSGANGLTF; DNA: TGTGCCACCTTACTAGGAGGACTAGCGGGTTCTGGGGCCAACGGCCTGACTTTC
D: .; V: TRBV5-5; size: many; J: TRBJ1-2; length: 11; CDR3: CASSLDWESTF; DNA: TGTGCCAGCAGCTTGGACTGGGAGAGCACCTTC
D: .; V: TRBV5-1; size: few; J: TRBJ1-1; length: 14; CDR3: CASSLGDAVTEAFF; DNA: TGCGCCAGCAGCTTGGGGGACGCTGTGACTGAAGCTTTCTTT
D: TRBD2; V: TRBV6-1; size: few; J: TRBJ2-1; length: 15; CDR3: CASKSGLAGRHEQFF; DNA: TGTGCCAGCAAATCTGGATTAGCGGGACGGCATGAGCAGTTCTTC
D: .; V: TRBV12-3/TRBV12-4; size: many; J: TRBJ1-1; length: 15; CDR3: CASSRTPGMNTEAFF; DNA: TGTGCCAGCAGTCGAACACCAGGCATGAACACTGAAGCTTTCTTT
D: .; V: TRBV29-1; size: .; J: TRBJ2-1; length: 13; CDR3: CSAWTFTYNEQFF; DNA: TGCAGCGCCTGGACTTTTACTTACAATGAGCAGTTCTTC
D: .; V: TRBV24-1; size: many; J: TRBJ1-2; length: 13; CDR3: CATSDPRSYGYTF; DNA: TGTGCCACCAGTGATCCTCGCAGCTATGGCTACACCTTC
D: TRBD2; V: TRBV4-1; size: many; J: TRBJ2-1; length: 16; CDR3: CASSQDVAGSYNEQFF; DNA: TGCGCCAGCAGCCAAGATGTAGCGGGTTCCTACAATGAGCAGTTCTTC
D: TRBD2; V: TRBV5-1; size: many; J: TRBJ2-1; length: 15; CDR3: CASSLQGSGGNEQFF; DNA: TGCGCCAGCAGCTTGCAGGGTAGCGGGGGCAATGAGCAGTTCTTC
D: TRBD2; V: TRBV5-1; size: many; J: TRBJ2-5; length: 15; CDR3: CASSWAGTSEETQYF; DNA: TGCGCCAGCAGCTGGGCCGGGACTAGTGAAGAGACCCAGTACTTC
D: .; V: TRBV29-1; size: many; J: TRBJ1-2; length: 15; CDR3: CSVEDSGWTDSGYTF; DNA: TGCAGCGTTGAAGACTCTGGGTGGACAGACAGCGGCTACACCTTC
D: TRBD1; V: TRBV5-6; size: .; J: TRBJ2-7; length: 16; CDR3: CASSLVRGQLRGEQYF; DNA: TGTGCCAGCAGCTTGGTGAGGGGACAGTTGAGAGGCGAGCAGTACTTC
D: .; V: TRBV12-3/TRBV12-4; size: many; J: TRBJ2-1; length: 13; CDR3: CASSIDSRDEQFF; DNA: TGTGCCAGCAGTATTGATAGCAGGGATGAGCAGTTCTTC